This T cell receptor beta chain was observed in a study of blood T cell repertoires in COVID-19. Overall study context: The United States, Italy and Spain provided the acute and convalescent COVID-19 samples. Sources were T cells, B-cell-depleted T cells, or PBMCs; the material itself was cDNA or gDNA.

In germline, CDR1 is SGHDN, CDR2 FVKESK. V lost 6 bases, J lost 5 bases, and 14 bases stayed unmatched. The CDR3 contains 16 residues. Original processing notes: Reference gene primer amplification in the assay estimated nucleated cell counts. Data came from immunoSEQ multiplex PCR; TCRdb stores just in-frame clones and leaves some out. The DNA was the basis for D and trimming; V, J and clone size are from that table. The data show about 220,000 clones, 75% to 85% seen once. The chain carries TRBV14 and TRBJ1-1; 8 bases agree with TRBD1. The clonotype originates from a human donor in a cohort sampled during active COVID-19. The sequenced sample consisted of peripheral blood. CDR3 in DNA: TGTGCCAGCAGTTTCTTTGCCAGGGGGCTCTATACTGAAGCTTTCTTT. Residues: CASSFFARGLYTEAFF.